These T cell receptor beta chains were read from a single sample in a study of T cells in Graves' hyperthyroidism and ophthalmopathy. TCRdb reprocessed the multiplex PCR reads with MiXCR, giving one entry per CDR3 protein. The sample lists 300,000 to 450,000 distinct CDR3 sequences; 15% to 19% were seen once. The sequenced sample was blood. The receptors derive from a young woman with Graves' hyperthyroidism that later progressed to Graves' ophthalmopathy. The CDR3 runs from the conserved cysteine through the conserved F or W. The D gene is left open where the match is weak. Clone size is given for some rows only: seen once, a few or many times, or a class if the clone is expanded.

V gene	D gene	clone size	J gene	CDR3 protein	CDR3 DNA
TRBV20-1	TRBD1	few	TRBJ2-7	CSARATGVEQYF	TGCAGTGCTAGAGCGACAGGGGTCGAGCAGTACTTC
TRBV20-1	TRBD2	NA	TRBJ2-7	CSADIAGGLDEQYF	TGCAGTGCTGACATAGCGGGAGGGCTAGACGAGCAGTACTTC
TRBV19	TRBD1	few	TRBJ1-2	CASSTTGNYGYTF	TGTGCCAGTAGTACGACAGGGAACTATGGCTACACCTTC
TRBV19	TRBD2	few	TRBJ2-1	CASSPGLAGEIYNEQFF	TGTGCCAGTAGTCCGGGACTAGCGGGAGAAATCTACAATGAGCAGTTCTTC
TRBV12-3/TRBV12-4	NA	NA	TRBJ2-7	CASSFEGSGPSYEQYF	TGTGCCAGCAGTTTCGAAGGTAGCGGTCCCTCCTACGAGCAGTACTTC
TRBV12-5	NA	many	TRBJ1-5	CASGDITQGKGNQPQHF	TGTGCTAGTGGTGACATCACCCAGGGGAAGGGCAATCAGCCCCAGCATTTT
TRBV18	NA	few	TRBJ2-2	CASSPQGSTGELVF	TGTGCCAGCTCACCACAGGGGTCGACCGGGGAGCTGGTTTTT
TRBV13	NA	NA	TRBJ1-2	CASGWGCGYTF	TGTGCCAGCGGCTGGGGCTGTGGCTACACCTTC
TRBV9	TRBD1	NA	TRBJ1-1	CASSAGTGSIVFTEAFF	TGTGCCAGCAGCGCCGGGACAGGATCAATAGTTTTCACTGAAGCTTTCTTT
TRBV7-2	TRBD2	many	TRBJ2-5	CASSTLSGSLETQYF	TGTGCCAGCAGCACACTTAGCGGGAGTTTGGAGACCCAGTACTTC
TRBV4-1	TRBD2	few	TRBJ2-7	CASSQKLAATYEQYF	TGCGCCAGCAGCCAAAAACTAGCGGCAACCTACGAGCAGTACTTC
TRBV12-3/TRBV12-4	NA	many	TRBJ1-6	CASSPRPMLGRYNSPLHF	TGTGCCAGCAGTCCCCGTCCGATGTTGGGCCGCTATAATTCACCCCTCCACTTT
TRBV20-1	NA	many	TRBJ2-5	CSARDQVSQETQYF	TGCAGTGCTAGAGATCAGGTCAGCCAAGAGACCCAGTACTTC